The present T cell receptor beta chain was sequenced within a study of cytomegalovirus exposure and HLA in healthy donors. Study details: There were 300 to 400 genotyped donors. Of these, about 81% fell in the genetic ancestry cluster associated with self-reported Caucasian donors.

Per germline, CDR1 PRHDT and CDR2 FYEKMQ (reference sequence). The V and J ends lost 4 bases and 5 bases respectively, with 20 bases between them. The length of the CDR3 is 16 residues. The PCR ran on 60 Vbeta and 13 Jbeta primers. Data came from immunoSEQ multiplex PCR; TCRdb stores just in-frame clones and leaves some out. The sample has 150,000 or so clones; roughly 79% are singletons. General observations from the study: TCR beta chain V- and J-gene trimming was linked, in a later analysis, to a missense variant in DCLRE1C. Later analysis placed DRB1 highest and HLA-C lowest in TCR association rates, which differed by HLA locus.

Concerning this clone: Its antigen remains unknown.

This rearrangement joins TRBV13 to TRBJ1-1; D may be TRBD1 (5 bases). This TCR came from a man in his forties or fifties in good health and CMV-seropositive. The sequenced material came from PBMCs. CDR3 region: CASSSTGEPRGTEAFF. The CDR3 DNA reads as TGTGCCAGCAGCTCTACGGGGGAACCCCGCGGTACTGAAGCTTTCTTT.